These T cell receptor beta chains were read from a single sample in a study of blood T cell repertoires in COVID-19. Produced via immunoSEQ multiplex PCR; TCRdb's table is partial and in-frame only. The data hold 85,000 to 100,000 clones, with about 86% observed a single time. Material for sequencing was peripheral blood. These TCRs come from a woman aged 55-69 years in a cohort sampled during active or convalescent COVID-19. CDR3s include the opening cysteine and the closing phenylalanine or tryptophan. D genes are given only for firm matches. Not every row has a clone size; where given, it reads once, few, many or a size class.

>NA|TRBV15|TRBJ1-4|NA
CATSTVRSGEKLFF
TGTGCCACCAGCACCGTCAGGTCCGGCGAAAAACTGTTTTTT
>NA|TRBV6-1|TRBJ1-1|NA
CASSETGRETEAFF
TGTGCCAGCAGTGAAACAGGAAGGGAAACTGAAGCTTTCTTT
>TRBD1|TRBV7-3|TRBJ1-2|NA
CASSPDRGGGYTF
TGTGCCAGCAGCCCGGACAGGGGAGGTGGCTACACCTTC
>NA|TRBV19|TRBJ1-1|NA
CASSFLNTEAFF
TGTGCCAGTAGTTTCTTGAACACTGAAGCTTTCTTT
>TRBD1|TRBV5-4|TRBJ2-7|NA
CASSPTGVAREQYF
TGTGCCAGCAGCCCGACAGGGGTAGCCCGCGAGCAGTACTTC
>TRBD2|TRBV10-2|TRBJ2-2|once
CASSRLAGSTGELFF
TGCGCCAGCAGTCGCCTAGCGGGGTCTACCGGGGAGCTGTTTTTT
>NA|TRBV5-5|TRBJ1-6|NA
CASSLKHNNSPLHF
TGTGCCAGCAGCTTGAAACATAATAATTCACCCCTCCACTTT
>NA|TRBV7-9|TRBJ1-4|few
CASSPTDEKLFF
TGTGCCAGCAGCCCGACTGACGAAAAACTGTTTTTT
>TRBD1|TRBV30|TRBJ1-5|once
CAWRDGQGRAQPQHF
TGTGCCTGGAGGGATGGACAGGGACGAGCTCAGCCCCAGCATTTT
>TRBD1|TRBV5-4|TRBJ1-1|once
CASSTGNRQGATGAFF
TGTGCCAGCAGCACTGGAAATAGACAGGGGGCAACCGGAGCTTTCTTT
>NA|TRBV20-1|TRBJ1-3|NA
CSPRAGNTIYF
TGCAGCCCCAGGGCTGGAAACACCATATATTTT
>TRBD1|TRBV5-8|TRBJ2-3|NA
CASGFRDRATDTQYF
TGTGCCAGCGGATTCCGGGACAGGGCTACAGATACGCAGTATTTT
>NA|TRBV10-3|TRBJ1-1|NA
CAISSYREMNTEAFF
TGTGCCATCAGTTCTTACAGAGAAATGAACACTGAAGCTTTCTTT
>TRBD1|TRBV7-8|TRBJ2-7|NA
CASSSYRGPGDEQYF
TGTGCCAGCAGCTCCTACAGGGGGCCGGGGGACGAGCAGTACTTC
>TRBD1|TRBV12-5|TRBJ2-7|NA
CASASPVGTGTYEQYF
TGTGCTAGTGCCTCTCCGGTAGGGACAGGAACCTACGAGCAGTACTTC
>NA|TRBV7-6|TRBJ2-1|NA
CASSSQEYNEQFF
TGTGCCAGCAGCTCACAGGAATACAATGAGCAGTTCTTC
>TRBD1|TRBV10-2|TRBJ1-6|NA
CASSEHRDRGPRLHF
TGCGCCAGCAGTGAGCACCGGGACAGGGGGCCCAGGCTCCACTTT
>TRBD2|TRBV6-5|TRBJ2-2|NA
CASKMGLVESGELFF
TGTGCCAGCAAAATGGGACTAGTTGAGTCCGGGGAGCTGTTTTTT
>NA|TRBV6-6|TRBJ1-3|NA
CASSPTRNLVSGNTIYF
TGTGCCAGCAGTCCAACGAGGAATTTGGTCTCTGGAAACACCATATATTTT
>TRBD1|TRBV9|TRBJ1-1|NA
CASSVLTGVAEAFF
TGTGCCAGCAGCGTATTGACAGGGGTGGCTGAAGCTTTCTTT
>TRBD1|TRBV5-1|TRBJ1-5|few
CASSPGGGQPQHF
TGCGCCAGCAGCCCAGGGGGAGGTCAGCCCCAGCATTTT
>TRBD1|TRBV4-1|TRBJ1-2|NA
CASSQDRTGVPYGYTF
TGCGCCAGCAGCCAAGACCGGACAGGCGTACCCTATGGCTACACCTTC
>NA|TRBV5-1|TRBJ1-2|NA
CASSHGGVSAVWTF
TGCGCCAGCAGCCATGGGGGGGTTAGCGCGGTTTGGACCTTC
>NA|TRBV2|TRBJ1-1|NA
CAGEVGPNTEAFF
TGTGCCGGGGAGGTAGGGCCGAACACTGAAGCTTTCTTT
>NA|TRBV19|TRBJ1-2|NA
CASSITGISGYTF
TGTGCCAGTAGTATAACAGGGATTTCTGGCTACACCTTC
>NA|TRBV6-5|TRBJ1-6|NA
CASSYLRDANSPLHF
TGTGCCAGCAGTTATCTCAGGGATGCCAATTCACCCCTCCACTTT
>NA|TRBV7-8|TRBJ1-2|NA
CASSSGQHGYTF
TGTGCCAGCAGCTCCGGACAGCATGGCTACACCTTC
>NA|TRBV2|TRBJ1-2|NA
CASSEDRRASVSGYTF
TGTGCCAGCAGTGAAGATCGCAGGGCAAGCGTGAGTGGCTACACCTTC
>TRBD2|TRBV7-6|TRBJ2-5|few
CASSRAGQETQYF
TGTGCCAGCAGTAGAGCGGGGCAAGAGACCCAGTACTTC
>TRBD1|TRBV6-5|TRBJ1-1|NA
CASRTGANTEAFF
TGTGCCAGCAGGACAGGGGCGAACACTGAAGCTTTCTTT
>TRBD1|TRBV2|TRBJ1-5|NA
CASSQTGVNQPQHF
TGTGCCAGCAGCCAGACAGGGGTAAATCAGCCCCAGCATTTT
>NA|TRBV2|TRBJ1-1|NA
CASSVQGLVNTEAFF
TGTGCCAGCAGTGTGCAGGGCCTTGTGAACACTGAAGCTTTCTTT
>NA|TRBV5-1|TRBJ2-7|NA
CASSLQEGSYEQYF
TGCGCCAGCAGCTTACAGGAGGGGTCCTACGAGCAGTACTTC
>NA|TRBV9|TRBJ2-5|few
CASSVSQEETQYF
TGTGCCAGCAGCGTTAGTCAGGAAGAGACCCAGTACTTC
>TRBD2|TRBV15|TRBJ2-3|NA
CATSRDGQGGVPDTQYF
TGTGCCACCAGCAGAGATGGGCAGGGAGGGGTGCCAGATACGCAGTATTTT
>NA|TRBV25-1|TRBJ1-2|few
CASRGPGDGYTF
TGTGCCAGCAGGGGCCCCGGGGATGGCTACACCTTC
>TRBD1|TRBV6-6|TRBJ1-2|NA
CASSYSQDRETYGYTF
TGTGCCAGCAGTTACTCTCAGGACAGGGAAACTTATGGCTACACCTTC
>NA|TRBV6-5|TRBJ1-6|NA
CASSLGHDNSPLHF
TGTGCCAGCAGTCTCGGACACGATAATTCACCCCTCCACTTT
>NA|TRBV7-9|TRBJ1-2|NA
CASSHRQLTYGYTF
TGTGCCAGCAGCCACCGACAGTTAACTTATGGCTACACCTTC
>NA|TRBV5-5|TRBJ1-4|NA
CASSSAATTYEKLFF
TGTGCCAGCAGCTCAGCAGCGACGACCTATGAAAAACTGTTTTTT